The rows below give T cell receptor beta chains drawn from one sample of a study of OX40 agonist ivuxolimab in advanced cancers. Clones were sequenced by immunoSEQ multiplex PCR, and TCRdb holds only the in-frame ones, with some missing. The table includes roughly 35,000 clones, roughly 81% detected once. The sample consisted of CD4+ or CD8+ T cells sorted from blood, taken in a trial of the OX40 agonist ivuxolimab. The source of these receptors is an adult with an advanced solid tumor such as melanoma, head and neck, liver or kidney cancer. CDR3s include the opening cysteine and the closing phenylalanine or tryptophan.

j_call v_call cdr3_aa
TRBJ2-7 TRBV5-1 CASSLVYRGRGEQYF
TRBJ2-7 TRBV9 CASSVAGETTYEQYF
TRBJ2-1 TRBV7-3 CASSLTLGHPYNEQFF
TRBJ2-2 TRBV7-2 CASSITRTGELFF
TRBJ2-5 TRBV11-2 CASSLDGGGFLETQYF
TRBJ2-2 TRBV6-1 CASSEDIRQGRIGELFF
TRBJ1-2 TRBV14 CASSQTLTGGYTF
TRBJ2-1 TRBV27 CASRQRLAGHDEQFF
TRBJ1-4 TRBV2 CASSVERNEKLFF
TRBJ2-3 TRBV9 CASSVEDRVADTQYF
TRBJ1-2 TRBV2 CASKGQANYGYTF
TRBJ1-2 TRBV29-1 CSVGPLNGYTF
TRBJ2-3 TRBV29-1 CSGSGTTLSTDTQYF
TRBJ2-3 TRBV28 CASSLTSGSSDTQYF
TRBJ1-5 TRBV28 CASSLAPAQPQHF
TRBJ1-3 TRBV18 CASSPKDREGNTIYF
TRBJ1-6 TRBV28 CASSTPGSSTYNSPLHF
TRBJ1-4 TRBV6-1 CASADPARTGEKLFF
TRBJ2-1 TRBV19 CASSTTSGEYNEQFF
TRBJ2-7 TRBV10-3 CAISEGGGDSYEQYF
TRBJ2-2 TRBV7-9 CASSFGGPNTGELFF
TRBJ1-4 TRBV2 CASRSGTGNEKLFF
TRBJ1-5 TRBV19 CASRRGSAFEYQPQHF
TRBJ1-5 TRBV19 CASIRQGAAIQPQHF
TRBJ2-1 TRBV18 CASSPIQGRNNEQFF
TRBJ1-2 TRBV4-3 CASSATGQGGYGYTF
TRBJ2-1 TRBV2 CASSDGTGEDNEQFF
TRBJ2-7 TRBV30 CAWSRSSYEQYF